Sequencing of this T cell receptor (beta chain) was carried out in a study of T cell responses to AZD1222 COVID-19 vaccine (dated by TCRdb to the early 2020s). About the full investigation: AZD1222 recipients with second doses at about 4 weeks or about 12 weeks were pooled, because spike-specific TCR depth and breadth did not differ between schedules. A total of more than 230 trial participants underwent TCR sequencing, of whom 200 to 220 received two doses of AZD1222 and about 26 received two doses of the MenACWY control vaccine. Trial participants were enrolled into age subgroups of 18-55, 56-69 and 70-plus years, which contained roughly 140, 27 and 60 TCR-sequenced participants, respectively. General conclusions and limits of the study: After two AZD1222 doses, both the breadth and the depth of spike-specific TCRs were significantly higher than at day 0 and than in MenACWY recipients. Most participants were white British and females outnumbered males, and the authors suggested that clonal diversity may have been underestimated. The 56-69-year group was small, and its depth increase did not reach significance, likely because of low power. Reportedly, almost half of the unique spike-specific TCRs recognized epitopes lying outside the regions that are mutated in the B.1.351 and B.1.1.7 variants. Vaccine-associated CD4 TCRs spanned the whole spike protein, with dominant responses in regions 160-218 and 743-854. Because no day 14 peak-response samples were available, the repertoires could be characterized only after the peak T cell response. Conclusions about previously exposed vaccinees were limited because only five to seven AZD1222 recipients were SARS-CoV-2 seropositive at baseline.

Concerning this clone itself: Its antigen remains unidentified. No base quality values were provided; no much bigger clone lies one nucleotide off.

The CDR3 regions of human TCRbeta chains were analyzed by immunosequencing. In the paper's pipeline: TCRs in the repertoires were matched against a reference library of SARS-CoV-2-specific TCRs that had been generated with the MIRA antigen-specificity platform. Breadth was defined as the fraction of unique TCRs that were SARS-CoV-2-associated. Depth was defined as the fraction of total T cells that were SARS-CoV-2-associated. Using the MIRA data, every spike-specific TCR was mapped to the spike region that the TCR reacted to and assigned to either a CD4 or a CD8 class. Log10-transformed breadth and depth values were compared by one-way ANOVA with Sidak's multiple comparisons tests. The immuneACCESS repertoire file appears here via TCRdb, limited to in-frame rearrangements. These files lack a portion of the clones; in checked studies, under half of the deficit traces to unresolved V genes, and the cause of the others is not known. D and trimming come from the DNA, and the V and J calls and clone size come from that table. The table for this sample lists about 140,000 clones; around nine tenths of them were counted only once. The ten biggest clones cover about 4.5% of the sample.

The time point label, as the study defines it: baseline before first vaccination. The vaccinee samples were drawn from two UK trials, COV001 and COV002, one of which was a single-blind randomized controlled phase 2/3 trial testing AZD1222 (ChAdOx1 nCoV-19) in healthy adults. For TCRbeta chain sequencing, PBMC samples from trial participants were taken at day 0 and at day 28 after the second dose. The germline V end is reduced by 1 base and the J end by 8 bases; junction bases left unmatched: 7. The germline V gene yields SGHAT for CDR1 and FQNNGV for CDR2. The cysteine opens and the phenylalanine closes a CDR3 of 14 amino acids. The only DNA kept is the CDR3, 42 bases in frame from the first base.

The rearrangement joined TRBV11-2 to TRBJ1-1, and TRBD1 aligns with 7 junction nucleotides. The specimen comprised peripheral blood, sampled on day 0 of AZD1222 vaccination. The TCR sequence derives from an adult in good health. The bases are TGTGCCAGCAGCTTAGGCACAGGGGCAAGGGAAGCTTTCTTT. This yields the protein CASSLGTGAREAFF.